Ten or more counts support the clone carrying this TCR beta chain. The antigen is unknown. Trimming took 0 bases from V and 4 from J, leaving 17 bases between them. This CDR3 comprises 17 residues. Germline CDR1 is SGHRS and CDR2 is YFSETQ. The data were obtained in a study of identical twins. Study observations and caveats: Abundant cord blood beta clonotypes carried fewer insertions; memory repertoires showed none.

TCRdb re-analysed the 5' RACE reads in MiXCR, keeping a single row per CDR3 protein. This table has 550,000 to 800,000 distinct CDR3 sequences, about 7% appearing once. All of the donors were Caucasians in good health. A further study also used this sample, focusing on yellow fever vaccine responses in identical twins.

The receptor was derived from a woman younger than 30 in good health. This chain connects TRBV5-1 to TRBJ2-1; tentative D call: TRBD1 (6 bases). Sequenced input: PBMCs. DNA for the CDR3: TGCGCCAGCAGCTTGGATTCGACAGGACATACATACAATGAGCAGTTCTTC. Its protein is CASSLDSTGHTYNEQFF.